These T cell receptor beta chains were read from a single sample in a study of post-analysis software for immune sequencing data. A single record per CDR3 protein comes from TCRdb applying MiXCR to the PCR reads. The table includes roughly 430,000 distinct CDR3 sequences, less than 40% detected once. The sequencing sample was made of blood. The receptors stem from a girl aged 2-10 years with multiple sclerosis. Both conserved end residues are part of each CDR3. D genes are given only for firm matches. Clone size is not always given. Where it is, it says once, few, many or a class for expanded clones.

j_gene | d_gene | abundance | v_gene | CDR3nt | CDR3aa
TRBJ2-7 | . | . | TRBV9 | TGTGCCAGCAGCGTAGCGGACGGTGTTGGAACCTACGAGCAGTACTTC | CASSVADGVGTYEQYF
TRBJ2-3 | TRBD2 | few | TRBV20-1 | TGCAGTGCTAGAGAAGCGGGACCAGATACGCAGTATTTT | CSAREAGPDTQYF
TRBJ1-5 | TRBD1 | . | TRBV5-1 | TGCGCCAGCAGCGGTGGGACAGGAGGGCCGGGTCAGCCCCAGCATTTT | CASSGGTGGPGQPQHF
TRBJ2-5 | TRBD2 | . | TRBV12-3/TRBV12-4 | TGTGCCAGCAGTATCAGCGGGAGTGGGGAAGAGACCCAGTACTTC | CASSISGSGEETQYF
TRBJ2-1 | TRBD2 | once | TRBV12-3/TRBV12-4 | TGTGCCAGCAGTTTGAGCGGGAGGCTCCGGGGGAATGAGCAGTTCTTC | CASSLSGRLRGNEQFF
TRBJ1-2 | TRBD1 | few | TRBV6-1 | TGTGCCAACTCCGGGACAGGGGCCTATGGCTACACCTTC | CANSGTGAYGYTF
TRBJ2-2 | . | many | TRBV5-1 | TGCGCCAGCAGCTTGAGTCCGGGTGCCGGGGAGCTGTTTTTT | CASSLSPGAGELFF
TRBJ2-5 | . | few | TRBV20-1 | TGCAGTGCTAGTACGTGGGGGGTTTGGGAGACCCAGTACTTC | CSASTWGVWETQYF
TRBJ1-5 | . | . | TRBV6-5 | TGTGCCAGCAGTTACTCGACATCTAATCAGCCCCAGCATTTT | CASSYSTSNQPQHF
TRBJ2-7 | . | . | TRBV12-3/TRBV12-4 | TGTGCCAGCAGCGGTCGTGGCAGTCCTACCAACGAGCAGTACTTC | CASSGRGSPTNEQYF
TRBJ2-5 | TRBD1 | . | TRBV6-5 | TGTGCCAGCAGTTACTCATGGACAGGGGGAGAGACCCAGTACTTC | CASSYSWTGGETQYF
TRBJ1-4 | . | . | TRBV7-6 | TGTGCCAGCAGCCTCACGGGGGAGCTTGCTAATGAAAAACTGTTTTTT | CASSLTGELANEKLFF
TRBJ2-7 | . | . | TRBV11-2 | TGTGCCAGCAGCTCCGACTTCCGGGCGTACAATGAGCAGTACTTC | CASSSDFRAYNEQYF
TRBJ1-1 | TRBD1 | . | TRBV6-6 | TGTGCCAGCAGTTACACCTCGACAGGGATCCTGAACACTGAAGCTTTCTTT | CASSYTSTGILNTEAFF
TRBJ2-1 | TRBD2 | few | TRBV6-2/TRBV6-3 | TGTGCCAGCAGTCTCCTTACTAGCGGGATCTACAATGAGCAGTTCTTC | CASSLLTSGIYNEQFF
TRBJ2-3 | . | . | TRBV3-1 | TGTGCCAGCAGCCAAGACGCTGCTCTCACTACGGGTACGCAGTATTTT | CASSQDAALTTGTQYF
TRBJ2-5 | TRBD2 | . | TRBV11-2 | TGTGCCAGCAGCTCCCTACGTGGCGGGAGCGAAGAGACCCAGTACTTC | CASSSLRGGSEETQYF
TRBJ2-1 | . | few | TRBV29-1 | TGCAGCGTTGAAGAAGGGGGAGGCGGCCTTTGGGATGAGCAGTTCTTC | CSVEEGGGGLWDEQFF
TRBJ1-1 | TRBD1 | . | TRBV4-2 | TGTGCCAGCAGCCAAGATGGATCTCGGCAGGGGGAAGCTGAAGCTTTCTTT | CASSQDGSRQGEAEAFF
TRBJ2-5 | TRBD1 | few | TRBV28 | TGTGCCAGCAGTTCCGGACAGGGGGGGTGTCAAGAGACCCAGTACTTC | CASSSGQGGCQETQYF
TRBJ2-1 | TRBD2 | . | TRBV20-1 | TGCAGTGCTAGATTTCTAGCGGGAGCCTACAATGAGCAGTTCTTC | CSARFLAGAYNEQFF
TRBJ1-1 | TRBD1 | . | TRBV20-1 | TGCAGTGCCCGCCCCCGAGGGACAGACTTCATGAACACTGAAGCTTTCTTT | CSARPRGTDFMNTEAFF
TRBJ2-1 | TRBD2 | few | TRBV14 | TGTGCCAGCAGCCACTGGGCTCGGACTAGCGGGAGATTCTATGAGCAGTTCTTC | CASSHWARTSGRFYEQFF
TRBJ2-7 | TRBD2 | . | TRBV6-6 | TGTGCCAGCAGTTACTCGGGACTAGCGGGAGCAGGCGAGCAGTACTTC | CASSYSGLAGAGEQYF
TRBJ1-1 | . | . | TRBV27 | TGTGCCAGCAGTTTTGTTCGGAACACTGAAGCTTTCTTT | CASSFVRNTEAFF
TRBJ2-1 | TRBD2 | . | TRBV4-2 | TGTGCCAGCAGCCATCTTCCGGGGCTAGCGGGAGGTATAGGGTCCTACAATGAGCAGTTCTTC | CASSHLPGLAGGIGSYNEQFF
TRBJ2-7 | TRBD1 | few | TRBV29-1 | TGCAGCGTTGGCAGGGGGCACGAGCAGTACTTC | CSVGRGHEQYF
TRBJ1-2 | . | many | TRBV29-1 | TGCAGCGCCCATGGGGGGGACGACGGCTACACCTTC | CSAHGGDDGYTF
TRBJ2-1 | . | . | TRBV4-3 | TGCGCCAGCAGCCAAGAAATAGCGGCAGGGGTGGGGGGCAATGAGCAGTTCTTC | CASSQEIAAGVGGNEQFF
TRBJ2-2 | . | few | TRBV30 | TGTGCCCATGGACATGCGATAACGCGAACCGGGGAGCTGTTTTTT | CAHGHAITRTGELFF
TRBJ1-5 | TRBD1 | . | TRBV7-9 | TGTGCCAGCAGCTTTGCAGGGACAGAAAATCAGCCCCAGCATTTT | CASSFAGTENQPQHF
TRBJ2-7 | TRBD2 | many | TRBV5-1 | TGCGCCAGCAGCTTAAGAGCGGGAGCCGTGAGCGAGCAGTACTTC | CASSLRAGAVSEQYF
TRBJ1-1 | . | few | TRBV15 | TGTGCCACCAGCTCCCCTTTAAAGGAGAACACTGAAGCTTTCTTT | CATSSPLKENTEAFF
TRBJ2-1 | TRBD1 | . | TRBV10-3 | TGTGCCATTAGGGACAGGGGGGAGGACAATGAGCAGTTCTTC | CAIRDRGEDNEQFF
TRBJ1-2 | . | . | TRBV5-4 | TGTGCCAGCAGCCCCCTGGGGCGGGGGGACTATGGCTACACCTTC | CASSPLGRGDYGYTF
TRBJ2-3 | . | . | TRBV29-1 | TGCAGCGTTGAAAGGGCGGACGTTACGCAGTATTTT | CSVERADVTQYF
TRBJ2-7 | TRBD2 | . | TRBV28 | TGTGCCAGCAGTTTCGCGGGGGAGGTGGGATACGAGCAGTACTTC | CASSFAGEVGYEQYF
TRBJ2-6 | TRBD1 | . | TRBV28 | TGTGCCAGCAGCCGGGGACAGGGACCCTCTGGGGCCAACGTCCTGACTTTC | CASSRGQGPSGANVLTF
TRBJ1-3 | . | many | TRBV6-5 | TGTGCCAGCAGTGGGGACCGCGGAAACACCATATATTTT | CASSGDRGNTIYF
TRBJ2-1 | . | . | TRBV20-1 | TGCAGTGCTAGGGATAGGGTTATGAGCGACAATGAGCAGTTCTTC | CSARDRVMSDNEQFF
TRBJ1-2 | . | . | TRBV5-6 | TGTGCCAGCAGCCTGATTTTATCGTCGAACTGTGGCTACACCTTC | CASSLILSSNCGYTF
TRBJ2-1 | . | . | TRBV20-1 | TGCAGTGCTAGGGACTTAGGAAGATACAATGAGCAGTTCTTC | CSARDLGRYNEQFF
TRBJ1-6 | TRBD1 | . | TRBV28 | TGTGCCAGCAGAACGACAGGGGGCGGGAATTCACCCCTCCACTTT | CASRTTGGGNSPLHF
TRBJ2-1 | TRBD2 | few | TRBV20-1 | TGCAGTGAGCGGGGACCTGGAGGTGAGCAGTTCTTC | CSERGPGGEQFF
TRBJ2-7 | TRBD1 | many | TRBV28 | TGTGCCAGCAGTTTCCCGGGACAGGCCATATACGAGCAGTACTTC | CASSFPGQAIYEQYF
TRBJ2-7 | . | . | TRBV5-1 | TGCGCCAGCAGCCTGGGGTCGACAGGTCCCTACAATGAGCAGTACTTC | CASSLGSTGPYNEQYF
TRBJ1-5 | TRBD1 | once | TRBV28 | TGTGCCAGCAGTTTGGACACACAGGGGGGCCCAAATCAGCCCCAGCATTTT | CASSLDTQGGPNQPQHF
TRBJ2-1 | . | few | TRBV3-1 | TGTGCCAGCAGCCGGCGGGCAGTCCTGGGGAATGAGCAGTTCTTC | CASSRRAVLGNEQFF
TRBJ2-1 | TRBD1 | once | TRBV20-1 | TGCAGTGCTTTAAAACAGGGGGCCAATGAGCAGGTCTTC | CSALKQGANEQVF
TRBJ1-2 | . | . | TRBV7-2 | TGTGCCAGCAGCTTAGTAGGGGAGGGAAACTATGGCTACACCTTC | CASSLVGEGNYGYTF
TRBJ2-3 | . | . | TRBV6-8 | TGTGCCAGTTATAGAGCTTGTGGGGTCACAGATACGCAGTATTTT | CASYRACGVTDTQYF
TRBJ2-1 | . | . | TRBV18 | TGTGCCAGCTCACTTCAGGGGGGGACTACTTACAATGAGCAGTTCTTC | CASSLQGGTTYNEQFF